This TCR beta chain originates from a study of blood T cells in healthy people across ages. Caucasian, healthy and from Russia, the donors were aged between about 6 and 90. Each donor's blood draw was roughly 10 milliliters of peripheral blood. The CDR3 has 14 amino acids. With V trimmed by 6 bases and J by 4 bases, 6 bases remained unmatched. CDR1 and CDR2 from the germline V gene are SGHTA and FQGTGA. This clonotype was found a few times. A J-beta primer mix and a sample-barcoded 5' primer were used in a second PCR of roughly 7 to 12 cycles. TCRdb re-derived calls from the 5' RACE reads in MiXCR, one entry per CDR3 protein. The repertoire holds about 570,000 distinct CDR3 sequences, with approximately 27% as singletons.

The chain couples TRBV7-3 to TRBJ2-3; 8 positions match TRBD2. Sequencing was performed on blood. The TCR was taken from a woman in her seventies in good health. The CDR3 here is CASSPGTSSDTQYF. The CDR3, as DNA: TGTGCCAGCAGTCCCGGGACTAGTTCAGATACGCAGTATTTT.